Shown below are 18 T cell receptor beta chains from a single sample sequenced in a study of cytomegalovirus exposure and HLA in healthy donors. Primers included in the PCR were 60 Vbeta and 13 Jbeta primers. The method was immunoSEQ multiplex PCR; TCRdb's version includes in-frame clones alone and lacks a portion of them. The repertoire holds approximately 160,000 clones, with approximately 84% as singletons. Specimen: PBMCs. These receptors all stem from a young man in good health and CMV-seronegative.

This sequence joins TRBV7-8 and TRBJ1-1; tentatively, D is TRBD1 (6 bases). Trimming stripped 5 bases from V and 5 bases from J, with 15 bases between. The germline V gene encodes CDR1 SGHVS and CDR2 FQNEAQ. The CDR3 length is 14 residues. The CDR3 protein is CASSPRAQGTEAFF. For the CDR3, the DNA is TGTGCCAGCAGCCCACGGGCCCAGGGGACTGAAGCTTTCTTT.

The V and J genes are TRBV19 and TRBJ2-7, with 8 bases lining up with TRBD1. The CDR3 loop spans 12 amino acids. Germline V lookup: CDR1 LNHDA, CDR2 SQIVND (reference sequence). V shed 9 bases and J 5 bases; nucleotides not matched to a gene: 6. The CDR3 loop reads CASRDRTDEQYF. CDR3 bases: TGTGCCAGCAGGGACAGGACTGACGAGCAGTACTTC.

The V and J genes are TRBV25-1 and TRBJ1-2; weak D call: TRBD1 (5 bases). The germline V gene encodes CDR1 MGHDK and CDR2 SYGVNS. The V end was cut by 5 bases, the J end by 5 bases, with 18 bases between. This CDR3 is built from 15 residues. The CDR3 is CASSPPTRGAYGYTF. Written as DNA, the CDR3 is TGTGCCAGCAGTCCCCCGACAAGGGGTGCTTATGGCTACACCTTC.

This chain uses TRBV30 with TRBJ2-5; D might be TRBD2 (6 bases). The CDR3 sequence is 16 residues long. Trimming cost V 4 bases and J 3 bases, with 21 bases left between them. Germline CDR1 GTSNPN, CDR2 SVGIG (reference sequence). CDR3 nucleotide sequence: TGTGCCTGGAACCGGGGCGGGACGGCTGCTAAAGAGACCCAGTACTTC. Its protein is CAWNRGGTAAKETQYF.

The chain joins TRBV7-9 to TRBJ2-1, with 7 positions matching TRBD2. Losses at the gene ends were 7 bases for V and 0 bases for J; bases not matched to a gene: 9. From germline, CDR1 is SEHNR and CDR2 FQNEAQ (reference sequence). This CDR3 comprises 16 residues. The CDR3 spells CASTSKLANSYNEQFF. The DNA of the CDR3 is TGTGCCAGCACCTCTAAACTAGCGAACTCCTACAATGAGCAGTTCTTC.

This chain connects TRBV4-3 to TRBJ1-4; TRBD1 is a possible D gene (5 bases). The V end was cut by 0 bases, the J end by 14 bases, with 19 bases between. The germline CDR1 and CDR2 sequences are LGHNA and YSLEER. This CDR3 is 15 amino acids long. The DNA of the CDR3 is TGCGCCAGCAGCCAAGATCGGGCAGGGTCAATTCCCCTGTTTTTT. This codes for CASSQDRAGSIPLFF.

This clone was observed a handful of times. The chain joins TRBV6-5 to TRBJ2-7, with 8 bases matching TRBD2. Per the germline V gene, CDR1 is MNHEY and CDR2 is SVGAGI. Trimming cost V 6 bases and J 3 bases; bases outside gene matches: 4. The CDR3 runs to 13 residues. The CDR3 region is CASSPTSGYEQYF. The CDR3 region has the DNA TGTGCCAGCAGCCCCACTAGCGGCTACGAGCAGTACTTC.

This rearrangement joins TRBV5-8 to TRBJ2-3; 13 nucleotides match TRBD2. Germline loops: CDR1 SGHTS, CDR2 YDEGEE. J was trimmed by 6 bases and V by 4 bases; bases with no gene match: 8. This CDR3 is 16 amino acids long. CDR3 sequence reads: CASSKGLAGTWDTQYF. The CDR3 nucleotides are TGTGCCAGCAGCAAGGGACTAGCGGGAACATGGGATACGCAGTATTTT. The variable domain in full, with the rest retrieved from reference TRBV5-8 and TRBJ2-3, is EAGVTQSPTHLIKTRGQQATLRCSPISGHTSVYWYQQALGLGLQFLLWYDEGEERNRGNFPPRFSGRQFPNYSSELNVNALELEDSALYLCASSKGLAGTWDTQYFGPGTRLTVL.

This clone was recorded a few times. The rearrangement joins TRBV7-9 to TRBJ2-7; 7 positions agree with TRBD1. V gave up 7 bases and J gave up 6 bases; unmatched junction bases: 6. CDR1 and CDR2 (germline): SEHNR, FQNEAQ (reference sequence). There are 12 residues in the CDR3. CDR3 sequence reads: CASTSQGTEQYF. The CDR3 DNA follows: TGTGCCAGCACCTCACAGGGGACCGAGCAGTACTTC.

In DNA form, the CDR3 reads TGTGCCAGCAGTACCGGGACAGGGGCGACCGGGGAGCTGTTTTTT. Translated: CASSTGTGATGELFF. The chain recombines TRBV6-5 with TRBJ2-2; 10 bases fit TRBD1. The CDR3 contains 15 residues. V lost 5 bases to trimming and J lost 5 bases; unmatched junction nucleotides: 5. In germline, CDR1 is MNHEY, CDR2 SVGAGI.

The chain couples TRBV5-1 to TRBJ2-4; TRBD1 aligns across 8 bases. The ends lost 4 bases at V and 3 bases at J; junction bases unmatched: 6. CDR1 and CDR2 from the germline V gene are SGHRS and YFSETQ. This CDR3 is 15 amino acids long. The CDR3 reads CASSLRGQGKNIQYF. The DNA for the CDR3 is TGCGCCAGCAGCCTCAGGGGGCAAGGCAAAAACATTCAGTACTTC.

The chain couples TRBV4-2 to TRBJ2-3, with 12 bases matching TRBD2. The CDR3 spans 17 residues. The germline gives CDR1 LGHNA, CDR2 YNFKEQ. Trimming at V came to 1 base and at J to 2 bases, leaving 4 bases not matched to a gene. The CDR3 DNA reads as TGTGCCAGCAGCCAAGGGGCTAGCGGGAGGGACACAGATACGCAGTATTTT. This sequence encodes CASSQGASGRDTDTQYF.

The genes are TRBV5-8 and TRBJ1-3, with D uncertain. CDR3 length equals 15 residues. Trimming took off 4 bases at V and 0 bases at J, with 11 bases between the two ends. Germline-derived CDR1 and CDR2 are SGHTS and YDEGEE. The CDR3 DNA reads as TGTGCCAGCAGCCTGGATGTGAGCTCTGGAAACACCATATATTTT. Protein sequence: CASSLDVSSGNTIYF.

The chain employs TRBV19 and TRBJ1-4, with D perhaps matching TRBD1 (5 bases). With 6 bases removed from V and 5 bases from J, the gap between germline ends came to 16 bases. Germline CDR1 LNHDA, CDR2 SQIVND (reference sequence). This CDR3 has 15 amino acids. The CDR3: CASSQTQAPNEKLFF. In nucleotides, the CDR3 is TGTGCCAGTAGCCAGACACAGGCCCCCAATGAAAAACTGTTTTTT.

The CDR3 DNA sequence: TGTGCCAGCAGCCCGTCTAGCGGGATAAACTCCTACGAGCAGTACTTC. Translating gives CASSPSSGINSYEQYF. The rearrangement uses TRBV11-3 and TRBJ2-7, with 9 nucleotides matching TRBD2. The germline V gene encodes CDR1 SGHNT and CDR2 YENEEA. This CDR3 comprises 16 residues. The V and J ends lost 5 bases and 0 bases, in that order; junction bases with no gene match: 8.

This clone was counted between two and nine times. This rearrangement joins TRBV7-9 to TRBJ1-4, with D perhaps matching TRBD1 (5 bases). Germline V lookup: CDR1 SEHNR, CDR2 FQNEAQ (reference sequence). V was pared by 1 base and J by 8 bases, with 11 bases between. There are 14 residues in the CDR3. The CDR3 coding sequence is TGTGCCAGCAGCTTAGGCAAGGGGATGGAAAAACTGTTTTTT. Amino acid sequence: CASSLGKGMEKLFF.

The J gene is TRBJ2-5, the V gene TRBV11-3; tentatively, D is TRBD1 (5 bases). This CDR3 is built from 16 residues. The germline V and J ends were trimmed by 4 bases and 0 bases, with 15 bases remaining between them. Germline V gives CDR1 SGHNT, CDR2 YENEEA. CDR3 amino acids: CASSSWRGADQETQYF. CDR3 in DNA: TGTGCCAGCAGCTCCTGGCGTGGGGCGGACCAAGAGACCCAGTACTTC.

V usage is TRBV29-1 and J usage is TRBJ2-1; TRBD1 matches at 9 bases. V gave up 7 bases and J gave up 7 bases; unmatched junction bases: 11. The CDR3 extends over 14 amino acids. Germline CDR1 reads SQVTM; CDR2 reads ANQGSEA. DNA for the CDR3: TGCAGCGCCATCCCGGGGGACAGGGTGAATGAGCAGTTCTTC. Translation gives CSAIPGDRVNEQFF.